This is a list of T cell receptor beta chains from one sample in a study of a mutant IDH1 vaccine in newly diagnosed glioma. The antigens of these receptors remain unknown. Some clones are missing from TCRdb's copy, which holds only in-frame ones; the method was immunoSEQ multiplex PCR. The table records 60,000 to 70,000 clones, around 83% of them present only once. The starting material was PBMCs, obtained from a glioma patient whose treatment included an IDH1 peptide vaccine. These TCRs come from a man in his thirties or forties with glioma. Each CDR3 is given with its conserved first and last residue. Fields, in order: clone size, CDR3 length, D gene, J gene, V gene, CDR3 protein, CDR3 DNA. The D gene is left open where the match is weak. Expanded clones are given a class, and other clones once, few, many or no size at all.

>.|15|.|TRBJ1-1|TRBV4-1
CASSQEGSRGVQAFF
TGCGCCAGCAGCCAAGAGGGGTCAAGGGGGGTACAAGCTTTCTTT
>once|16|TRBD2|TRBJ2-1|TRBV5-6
CASSTFGTSSYNEQFF
TGTGCCAGCAGCACCTTCGGGACTAGCAGTTACAATGAGCAGTTCTTC
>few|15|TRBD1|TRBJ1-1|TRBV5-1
CASTLTGAGGMEAFF
TGCGCCAGCACTCTCACAGGGGCAGGAGGGATGGAAGCTTTCTTT
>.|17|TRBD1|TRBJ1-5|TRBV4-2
CASSQARGGSSNQPQHF
TGTGCCAGCAGCCAAGCCAGAGGGGGCAGTAGCAATCAGCCCCAGCATTTT
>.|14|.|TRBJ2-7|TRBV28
CASSLQSRSYEQYF
TGTGCCAGCAGTTTGCAGTCGCGCTCCTACGAGCAGTACTTC
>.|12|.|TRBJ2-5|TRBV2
CASSERSETQYF
TGTGCCAGCAGTGAAAGGTCGGAGACCCAGTACTTC
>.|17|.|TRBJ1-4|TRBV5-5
CASSFDGGRRSNEKLFF
TGTGCCAGCAGCTTCGATGGGGGGCGCCGGTCGAATGAAAAACTGTTTTTT
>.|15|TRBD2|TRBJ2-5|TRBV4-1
CASKAGGLAGEAQYF
TGCGCCAGCAAGGCGGGCGGACTAGCGGGGGAGGCCCAGTACTTC
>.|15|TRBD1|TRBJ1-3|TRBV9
CASSRDRVVGNTIYF
TGTGCCAGCAGCCGGGACAGGGTGGTAGGAAACACCATATATTTT
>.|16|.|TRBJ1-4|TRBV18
CASSPLQGTTNEKLFF
TGTGCCAGCTCACCACTCCAGGGGACAACTAATGAAAAACTGTTTTTT
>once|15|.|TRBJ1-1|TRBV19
CASSIFDSMNTEAFF
TGTGCCAGTAGTATATTCGACAGTATGAACACTGAAGCTTTCTTT
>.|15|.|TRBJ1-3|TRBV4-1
CASSQVGGNGNTIYF
TGCGCCAGCAGCCAAGTAGGGGGGAATGGAAACACCATATATTTT
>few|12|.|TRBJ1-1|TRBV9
CASSKTESQAFF
TGTGCCAGCAGCAAAACAGAGTCTCAAGCTTTCTTT
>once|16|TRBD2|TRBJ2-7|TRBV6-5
CASSSLLAGGPDEQYF
TGTGCCAGCAGTTCCCTCCTAGCGGGGGGCCCCGACGAGCAGTACTTC
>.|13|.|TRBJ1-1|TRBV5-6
CASSSDRTTEAFF
TGTGCCAGCAGCTCCGACAGGACCACTGAAGCTTTCTTT
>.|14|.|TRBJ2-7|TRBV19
CASSKRRGPYEQYF
TGTGCCAGTAGTAAGCGACGGGGACCCTACGAGCAGTACTTC
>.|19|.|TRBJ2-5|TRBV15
CATSRERRGPLSPRPTQYF
TGTGCCACCAGCAGAGAACGCAGGGGCCCCCTATCCCCGCGACCGACCCAGTACTTC
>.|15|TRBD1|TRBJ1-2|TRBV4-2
CASTQEDRGNYGYTF
TGTGCCAGCACCCAAGAAGACAGGGGTAACTATGGCTACACCTTC
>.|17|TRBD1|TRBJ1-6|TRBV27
CASSLTGRGTERSPLHF
TGTGCCAGCAGTTTAACCGGGCGCGGGACAGAGAGGTCACCCCTCCACTTT
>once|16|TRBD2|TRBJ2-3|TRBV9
CASSAVAGGFTDTQYF
TGTGCCAGCAGCGCTGTAGCGGGGGGGTTCACAGATACGCAGTATTTT
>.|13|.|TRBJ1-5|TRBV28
CASSLELIQPQHF
TGTGCCAGCAGTTTAGAGCTGATTCAGCCCCAGCATTTT
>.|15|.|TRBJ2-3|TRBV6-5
CASSETGLRTDTQYF
TGTGCCAGCAGCGAAACAGGACTACGCACAGATACGCAGTATTTT
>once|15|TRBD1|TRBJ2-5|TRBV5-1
CASSRPGQNKETQYF
TGCGCCAGCAGCCGCCCGGGACAGAACAAAGAGACCCAGTACTTC
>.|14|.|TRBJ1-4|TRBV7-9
CASSLAGNNEKLFF
TGTGCCAGCAGCTTAGCGGGAAATAATGAAAAACTGTTTTTT
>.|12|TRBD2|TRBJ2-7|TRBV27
CAAGRRAYEQYF
TGTGCAGCGGGACGGAGGGCCTACGAGCAGTACTTC
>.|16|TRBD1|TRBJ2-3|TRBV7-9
CASSIGTVLGTDTQYF
TGTGCCAGCAGCATAGGGACAGTCCTTGGCACAGATACGCAGTATTTT
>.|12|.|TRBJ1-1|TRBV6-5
CASSGVGTEAFF
TGTGCCAGCAGTGGGGTTGGCACTGAAGCTTTCTTT
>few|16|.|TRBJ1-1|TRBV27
CATRGESGIMNTEAFF
TGTGCCACCCGAGGGGAGTCGGGAATCATGAACACTGAAGCTTTCTTT
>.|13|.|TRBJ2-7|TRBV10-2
CASRGVVAYEQYF
TGCGCCAGTAGGGGAGTCGTTGCCTACGAGCAGTACTTC
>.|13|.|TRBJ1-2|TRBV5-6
CASSLSGVYGYTF
TGTGCCAGCAGCTTGTCCGGGGTATACGGCTACACCTTC
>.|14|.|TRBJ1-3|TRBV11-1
CASSRRGSGNTIYF
TGTGCCAGCAGCCGAAGGGGCTCTGGAAACACCATATATTTT
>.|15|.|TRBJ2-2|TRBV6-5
CASSYRDKGTGELFF
TGTGCCAGCAGTTACAGGGACAAGGGGACCGGGGAGCTGTTTTTT
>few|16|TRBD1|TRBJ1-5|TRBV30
CAWSVGGQGNNQPQHF
TGTGCCTGGAGTGTGGGGGGACAGGGTAACAATCAGCCCCAGCATTTT
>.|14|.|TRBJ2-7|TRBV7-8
CASSLRGVSYEQYF
TGTGCCAGCAGCCTAAGGGGGGTATCCTACGAGCAGTACTTC
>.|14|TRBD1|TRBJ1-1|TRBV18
CASLQGGMNTEAFF
TGTGCCAGCCTACAGGGGGGGATGAACACTGAAGCTTTCTTT
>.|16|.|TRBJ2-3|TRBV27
CASSSPGQEGIDTQYF
TGTGCCAGCAGTTCTCCTGGTCAAGAGGGGATAGATACGCAGTATTTT
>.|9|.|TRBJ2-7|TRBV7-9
CASSPVGPF
TGTGCCAGCAGCCCAGTGGGACCCTTC
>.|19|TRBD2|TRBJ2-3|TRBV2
CASSPRPGTSGASTDTQYF
TGTGCCAGCAGTCCCCGTCCCGGGACTAGCGGGGCTAGCACAGATACGCAGTATTTT
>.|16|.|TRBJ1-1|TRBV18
CASSPRLGALNTEAFF
TGTGCCAGCTCACCACGACTGGGGGCTTTGAACACTGAAGCTTTCTTT
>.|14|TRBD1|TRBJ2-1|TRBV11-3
CASSNSRGYNEQFF
TGTGCCAGCTCAAACTCCAGGGGGTACAATGAGCAGTTCTTC
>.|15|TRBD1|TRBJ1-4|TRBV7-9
CASSARDRGREKLFF
TGTGCCAGCAGCGCAAGGGACAGGGGGCGTGAAAAACTGTTTTTT
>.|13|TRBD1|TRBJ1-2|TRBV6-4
CASSQTGGYGYTF
TGTGCCAGCAGTCAGACAGGGGGCTACGGCTACACCTTC
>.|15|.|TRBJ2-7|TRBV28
CASSFPGDSAYEQYF
TGTGCCAGCAGTTTTCCCGGAGACAGTGCCTACGAGCAGTACTTC
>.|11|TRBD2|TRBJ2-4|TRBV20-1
CSAGTSSIQYF
TGCAGTGCTGGGACTAGCTCCATTCAGTACTTC
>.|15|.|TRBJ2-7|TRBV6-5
CASSQFGESSYEQYF
TGTGCCAGCAGCCAGTTCGGGGAAAGCTCCTACGAGCAGTACTTC
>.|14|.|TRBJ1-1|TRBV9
CASSRGWVNTEAFF
TGTGCCAGCAGCAGAGGGTGGGTGAACACTGAAGCTTTCTTT
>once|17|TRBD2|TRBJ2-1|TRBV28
CASRKAGGLSSYNEQFF
TGTGCCAGCAGAAAAGCGGGGGGGCTCAGCTCCTACAATGAGCAGTTCTTC
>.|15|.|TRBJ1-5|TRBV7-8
CASSPNSISGQPQHF
TGTGCCAGCAGCCCTAATTCGATCTCGGGTCAGCCCCAGCATTTT